A selection of T cell receptor beta chains follows, all from one sample in a study of cytomegalovirus exposure and HLA in healthy donors. Clones were sequenced by immunoSEQ multiplex PCR, and TCRdb holds only the in-frame ones, with some missing. The sample holds 120,000 to 150,000 clones; approximately 80% are singletons and the top ten take 1.8%. The specimen was PBMCs. Every receptor here comes from a man aged 40-50 years in good health and CMV-seronegative. Both conserved end residues are trimmed from each CDR3.

TRBV2	TRBJ2-1	ASSGSLAGVGEQF
TRBV28	TRBJ2-5	ASREGLAGGRGETQY
TRBV19	TRBJ1-4	ASSLPGQGTTNEKLF
TRBV7-2	TRBJ2-3	ASSSTGSTDTQY
TRBV16	TRBJ1-5	ASSQEGKGNQPQH
TRBV4-1	TRBJ2-5	ASSQGIDRGQETQY
TRBV6-1	TRBJ2-1	ASGRLAYYNEQF
TRBV19	TRBJ1-3	ASSLGTGSGNTIY
TRBV27	TRBJ2-7	ASRAGGNDYEQY
TRBV4-1	TRBJ1-2	ASSVTGLYGYT
TRBV21-1	TRBJ2-2	ASSKTGRTGELF
TRBV19	TRBJ1-4	ASTRSNEKLF
TRBV7-9	TRBJ2-5	ASSLESGWDQETQY
TRBV5-4	TRBJ2-7	ASSPDAGDRSYEQY
TRBV7-9	TRBJ2-7	ASSLGRFGQFSYEQY
TRBV7-3	TRBJ1-5	ASSLRRGGSNQPQH
TRBV7-9	TRBJ2-1	ASSLVGLAGTDNEQF
TRBV30	TRBJ2-7	AWSTEASYEQY
TRBV9	TRBJ2-1	ASSPPGTAIPNEQF
TRBV7-2	TRBJ2-5	ASSFGLAGVRETQY
TRBV19	TRBJ1-5	ASSIGTGYQPQH
TRBV6-5	TRBJ2-7	ASSYGPVSEQY
TRBV6-5	TRBJ2-3	ASRLLAGADTQY
TRBV4-1	TRBJ1-2	ASSQAGLGYT
TRBV7-9	TRBJ2-7	ASSPGRDYSYEQY
TRBV7-2	NA	ASSLKPDSYEQY
TRBV5-4	TRBJ1-5	ASSLGGGSNQPQH
TRBV7-3	TRBJ2-5	ASSLAPVGSGGGETQY
TRBV9	TRBJ2-5	ASSVVSTSGWGYQETQY
TRBV11-3	TRBJ2-4	ASSDRGKNIQY
TRBV5-1	TRBJ1-5	ASSFGMGGGEKQPQH
TRBV28	TRBJ2-3	ASSSPDRRTDTQY
TRBV27	TRBJ1-1	ASSLGRVGTEAF
TRBV15	TRBJ1-5	ATSETGLGERPQH
TRBV5-1	TRBJ2-3	ASSLGTSSDTQY
TRBV19	TRBJ2-2	ASKTSGGANTGELF
TRBV10-3	TRBJ2-2	AISEGAGWTGELF
TRBV28	TRBJ2-5	ASRVTGWISGGAGFD
TRBV9	TRBJ2-5	ASSISGLAGETQY
TRBV29-1	TRBJ2-1	SVEGASGMRDEQF
TRBV7-8	TRBJ2-5	ASRDPGEAQY
TRBV6-6	TRBJ2-5	ASSYPDRVNHETQY
TRBV4-3	TRBJ1-3	ASSQGTGAGNTIY
TRBV2	TRBJ1-5	ASIGEGTGVLSPQH
TRBV2	TRBJ2-1	ASSERNEQF
TRBV27	TRBJ1-5	ASSSTGGSQPQH
TRBV4-3	TRBJ2-6	ASSQQRGRSSGANVLT
TRBV4-3	TRBJ2-3	ASSPGTRFTDTQY
TRBV19	TRBJ1-4	ASSTRRDNEKLF
TRBV29-1	TRBJ1-5	SGRLEPQH
TRBV25-1	TRBJ2-7	ASSTGVAISYEQY
TRBV5-4	TRBJ2-7	ASSRDRGRPPDEQY
TRBV28	TRBJ2-2	ASSLLAGGPDTGELF
TRBV9	TRBJ1-4	ASKLLRGLVEKLF
TRBV5-1	TRBJ2-2	ASSEGGAHTGELF
TRBV7-8	TRBJ2-3	ASSLVVAPITDTQY
TRBV28	TRBJ1-1	ASSLLTGASDTEAF
TRBV23-1	TRBJ1-2	ASSQSVQGQANYGYT
TRBV5-1	TRBJ1-2	ASSLGQGIYGYT
TRBV6-5	TRBJ1-4	ASSWQGTTNEKLF